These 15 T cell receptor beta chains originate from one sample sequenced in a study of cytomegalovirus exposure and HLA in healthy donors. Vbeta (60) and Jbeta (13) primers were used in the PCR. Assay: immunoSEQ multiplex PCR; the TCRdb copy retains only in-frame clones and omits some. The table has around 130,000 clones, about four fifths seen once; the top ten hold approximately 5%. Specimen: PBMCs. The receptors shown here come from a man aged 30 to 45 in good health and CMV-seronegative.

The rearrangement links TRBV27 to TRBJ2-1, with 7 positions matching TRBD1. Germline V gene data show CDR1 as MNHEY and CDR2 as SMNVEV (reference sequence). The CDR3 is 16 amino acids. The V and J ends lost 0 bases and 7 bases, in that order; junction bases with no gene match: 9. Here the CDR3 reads CASSLSTPKGANEQFF. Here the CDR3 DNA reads TGTGCCAGCAGTTTATCAACCCCGAAGGGGGCAAATGAGCAGTTCTTC.

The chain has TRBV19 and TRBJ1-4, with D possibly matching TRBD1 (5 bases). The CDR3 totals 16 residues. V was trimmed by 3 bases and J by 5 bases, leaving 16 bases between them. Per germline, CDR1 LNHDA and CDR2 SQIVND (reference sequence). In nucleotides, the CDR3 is TGTGCCAGTAGTATTCGCCAGGGTGATCCCAATGAAAAACTGTTTTTT. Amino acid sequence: CASSIRQGDPNEKLFF.

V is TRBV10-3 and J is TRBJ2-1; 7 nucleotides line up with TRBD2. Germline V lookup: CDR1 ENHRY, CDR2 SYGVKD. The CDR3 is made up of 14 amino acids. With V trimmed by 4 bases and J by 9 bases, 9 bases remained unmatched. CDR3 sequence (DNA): TGTGCCATCAGTGGGGGTCGGGGGGAGGGTGAGCAGTTCTTC. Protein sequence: CAISGGRGEGEQFF.

The CDR3 loop reads CASSSPGQDTDTQYF. CDR3 DNA: TGTGCCAGCAGCTCTCCGGGACAAGACACAGATACGCAGTATTTT. This chain links TRBV7-9 with TRBJ2-3, with D possibly being TRBD1 (6 bases). The CDR3 sequence is 15 residues long. Germline V gene lookup returns CDR1 SEHNR and CDR2 FQNEAQ (reference sequence). V was pared by 4 bases and J by 2 bases, with 13 bases between.

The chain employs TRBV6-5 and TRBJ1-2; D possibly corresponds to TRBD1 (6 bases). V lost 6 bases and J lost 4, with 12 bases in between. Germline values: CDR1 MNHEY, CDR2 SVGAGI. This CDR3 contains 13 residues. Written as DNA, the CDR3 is TGTGCCAGCAGCGTAAAGGGGGTCTATGGCTACACCTTC. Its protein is CASSVKGVYGYTF.

CDR3 sequence reads: CASSTVASTYNEQFF. CDR3 bases: TGTGCCAGCAGTACCGTAGCGTCCACCTACAATGAGCAGTTCTTC. The chain combines TRBV28 with TRBJ2-1; D is perhaps TRBD2 (5 bases). V shed 5 bases and J shed 2 bases, with 13 bases lying between them. Germline loops: CDR1 MDHEN, CDR2 SYDVKM. This CDR3 comprises 15 residues.

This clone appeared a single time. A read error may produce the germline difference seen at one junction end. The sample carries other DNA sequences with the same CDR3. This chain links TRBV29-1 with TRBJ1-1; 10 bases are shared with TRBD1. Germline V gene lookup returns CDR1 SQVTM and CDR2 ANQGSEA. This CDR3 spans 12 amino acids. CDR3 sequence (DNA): TGCAGCGCCGGGACAGGGGTTACTGAAGCCTTCTTT. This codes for CSAGTGVTEAFF.

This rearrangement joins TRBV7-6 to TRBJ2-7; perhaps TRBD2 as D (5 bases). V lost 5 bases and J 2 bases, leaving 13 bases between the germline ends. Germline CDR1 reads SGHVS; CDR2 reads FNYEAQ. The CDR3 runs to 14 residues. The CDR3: CASSEDFTTYEQYF. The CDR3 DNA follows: TGTGCCAGCAGCGAGGACTTTACAACCTACGAGCAGTACTTC.

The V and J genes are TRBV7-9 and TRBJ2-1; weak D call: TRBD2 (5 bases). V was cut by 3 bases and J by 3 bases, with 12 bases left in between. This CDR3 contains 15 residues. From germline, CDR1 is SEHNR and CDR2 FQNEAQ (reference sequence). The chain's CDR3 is CASSFLAGHYNEQFF. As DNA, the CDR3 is TGTGCCAGCAGCTTCCTTGCGGGCCACTACAATGAGCAGTTCTTC.

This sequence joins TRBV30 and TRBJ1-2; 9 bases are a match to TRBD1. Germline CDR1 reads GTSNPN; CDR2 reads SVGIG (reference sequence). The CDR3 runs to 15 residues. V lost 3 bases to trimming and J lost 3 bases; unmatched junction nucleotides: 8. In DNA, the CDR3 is TGTGCCTGGAGCAAAGGGGACAGGGCGGACTATGGCTACACCTTC. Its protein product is CAWSKGDRADYGYTF.

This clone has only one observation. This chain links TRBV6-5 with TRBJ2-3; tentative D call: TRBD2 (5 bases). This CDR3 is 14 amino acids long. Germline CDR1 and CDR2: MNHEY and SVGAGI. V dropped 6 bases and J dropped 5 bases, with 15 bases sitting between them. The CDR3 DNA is TGTGCCAGCAGCCCCGGGATTGTCGGAGATACGCAGTATTTT. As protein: CASSPGIVGDTQYF.

In DNA, the CDR3 is TGCGCCAGCAGCCAAGCCAGGGGTACAGATACGCAGTATTTT. Translated, it gives CASSQARGTDTQYF. V is TRBV4-1 and J is TRBJ2-3; maybe TRBD1 (6 bases). V lost 1 base, J lost 3 bases, and 8 bases lay in between. This CDR3 comprises 14 residues. The germline CDR1 and CDR2 sequences are MGHRA and YSYEKL.

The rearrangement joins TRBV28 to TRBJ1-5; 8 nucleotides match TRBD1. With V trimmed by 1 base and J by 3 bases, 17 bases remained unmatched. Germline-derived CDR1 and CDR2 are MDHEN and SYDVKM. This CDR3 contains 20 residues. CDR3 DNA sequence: TGTGCCAGCAGTTTATTGAGGACCTATTGGGGACAGGAGGACAATCAGCCCCAGCATTTT. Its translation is CASSLLRTYWGQEDNQPQHF.

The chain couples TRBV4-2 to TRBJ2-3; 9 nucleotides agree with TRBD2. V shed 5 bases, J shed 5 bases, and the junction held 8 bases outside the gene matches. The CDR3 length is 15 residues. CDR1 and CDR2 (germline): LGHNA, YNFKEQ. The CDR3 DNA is TGTGCCAGCAGCGTAGCGGGAGAGGTGATAGATACGCAGTATTTT. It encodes CASSVAGEVIDTQYF.

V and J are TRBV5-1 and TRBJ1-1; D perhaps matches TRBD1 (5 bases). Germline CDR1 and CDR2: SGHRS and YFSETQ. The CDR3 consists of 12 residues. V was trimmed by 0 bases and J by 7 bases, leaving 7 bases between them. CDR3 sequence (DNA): TGCGCCAGCAGCTTGGCCACAGGTGAAGCTTTCTTT. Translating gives CASSLATGEAFF.